Listed here are 5 T cell receptor beta chains from one sample, sequenced in a study of blood T cell repertoires in COVID-19. Sequencing was performed with immunoSEQ multiplex PCR; in TCRdb, only in-frame clones are kept and a portion is missing. The repertoire has 99,000 or so clones, roughly 80% of them found once; the top ten carry roughly 29%. Input material: peripheral blood. Source of these receptors: a man in his 60s with acute or convalescent COVID-19.

This rearrangement joins TRBV25-1 to TRBJ1-1, with 7 bases fitting TRBD1. With 7 bases clipped from V and 5 bases from J, the junction kept 4 bases outside the gene matches. Germline loops: CDR1 MGHDK, CDR2 SYGVNS. This CDR3 has 12 amino acids. CDR3 sequence: CASTGGRTEAFF. The CDR3 coding sequence is TGTGCCAGCACAGGGGGTCGAACTGAAGCTTTCTTT.

The rearrangement links TRBV2 to TRBJ1-1; D is perhaps TRBD1 (6 bases). The CDR3 is made up of 13 amino acids. Per the germline V gene, CDR1 is SNHLY and CDR2 is FYNNEI. V dropped 8 bases and J dropped 7 bases, with 17 bases sitting between them. The DNA for the CDR3 is TGTGCCAGCGCAGCAGGGACACTTCTTGAAGCTTTCTTT. It is translated as CASAAGTLLEAFF. Full variable domain (rest looked up from reference TRBV2 and TRBJ1-1): EPEVTQTPSHQVTQMGQEVILRCVPISNHLYFYWYRQILGQKVEFLVSFYNNEISEKSEIFDDQFSVERPDGSNFTLKIRSTKLEDSAMYFCASAAGTLLEAFFGQGTRLTVV.

The chain recombines TRBV2 with TRBJ1-5; the match to TRBD1 covers 8 bases. CDR3 length: 15 residues. Germline CDR1 is SNHLY and CDR2 is FYNNEI. Losses at the gene ends were 6 bases for V and 3 bases for J; bases not matched to a gene: 7. The CDR3 bases are TGTGCCAGCAGCGCGACAGGGGTCCTCAATCAGCCCCAGCATTTT. Protein product: CASSATGVLNQPQHF.

This chain connects TRBV6-6 to TRBJ2-7; TRBD2 matches at 7 bases. With V trimmed by 6 bases and J by 0 bases, 2 bases remained unmatched. CDR3 length: 13 amino acids. The germline V gene has CDR1 MNHNY and CDR2 SVGAGI (reference sequence). The CDR3 DNA sequence: TGTGCCAGCAGCCGGACTAGCTCCTACGAGCAGTACGTC. This translates into CASSRTSSYEQYV.

The V call is TRBV9, the J call TRBJ2-3, with D possibly TRBD1 on 5 matching bases. CDR3 size: 14 residues. Trimming pared 3 bases from V and 5 bases from J, leaving 13 bases between. Looked up from germline, CDR1 is SGDLS and CDR2 is YYNGEE. CDR3 coding DNA: TGTGCCAGCAGCGCGACTCAGGGTCTAGATACGCAGTATTTT. Translation gives CASSATQGLDTQYF.